One and the same sample provided the 23 T cell receptor beta chains below, sequenced in a study of metastatic and nonmetastatic thyroid tumors. TCRdb reprocessed the PCR reads via MiXCR. The repertoire includes fewer than 25,000 clones, around 25% of them detected once, and roughly 3.5% sits in the top ten. Among the patients, none had received any treatment before thyroid surgery. The sequenced sample consisted of blood. The receptors derive from a male donor with papillary thyroid cancer or a benign thyroid nodule (not recorded which). Some clones in this sample may be carry-over from other donors' samples.

This clone has just a few counts. The chain has TRBV11-2 and TRBJ2-2, with no clear D. This CDR3 has 15 residues. V lost 3 bases to trimming and J lost 4 bases, with 12 bases between them. Germline V CDR1 and CDR2: SGHAT, FQNNGV. The CDR3 DNA reads as TGTGCCAGCAGCTTCGACGGGTCAGCCACCGGGGAGCTGTTTTTT. It codes for CASSFDGSATGELFF.

This clone was observed many times. This may stem from a read error, because a much larger clone lies one nucleotide away. The rearrangement links TRBV9 to TRBJ2-2, with 7 nucleotides matching TRBD2. CDR3 length equals 15 residues. Germline V CDR1 and CDR2: SGDLS, YYNGEE. The CDR3 loop is CASSVVSGNAGELFF. The DNA for the CDR3 is TGTGCCAGCAGCGTAGTGAGCGGGAACGCCGGGGAGCTGTTTTTT.

J is TRBJ2-7 and V is TRBV5-1, with D possibly being TRBD1 (5 bases). Per the germline V gene, CDR1 is SGHRS and CDR2 is YFSETQ. V was trimmed by 4 bases and J by 2 bases, leaving 19 bases between them. CDR3 length equals 16 residues. Here the CDR3 DNA reads TGCGCCAGCAGCACAGGCCGGTACAGATACCCCTACGAGCAGTACTTC. Amino acids: CASSTGRYRYPYEQYF.

The chain carries TRBV19 and TRBJ1-5; tentative D call: TRBD1 (5 bases). The CDR3 sequence is 15 residues long. V was clipped by 7 bases and J by 2 bases, with 15 bases between them. Germline CDR1 LNHDA, CDR2 SQIVND (reference sequence). The CDR3 nucleotides read TGTGCCAGTACCGCGACAGAAGCGGGCAATCAGCCCCAGCATTTT. Its translation is CASTATEAGNQPQHF.

This clone was seen ten or more times. The chain joins TRBV7-2 to TRBJ1-1; TRBD1 agrees at 10 bases. J gave up 6 bases and V 1 base, and 5 bases lay outside the gene matches. The V gene's germline CDR1 is SGHTA and CDR2 FQGNSA. This CDR3 spans 15 amino acids. CDR3 residues: CASSLVGQGFAEAFF. The CDR3 nucleotides are TGTGCCAGCAGCTTAGTGGGACAGGGGTTCGCTGAAGCTTTCTTT.

V and J are TRBV11-2 and TRBJ2-3; tentative D call: TRBD1 (5 bases). The CDR3 runs to 15 residues. Trimming took off 4 bases at V and 3 bases at J, with 14 bases between the two ends. Germline V gene sequence: CDR1 SGHAT, CDR2 FQNNGV. CDR3 coding DNA: TGTGCCAGCAGCTCCCAGGGTCTGGGAACAGATACGCAGTATTTT. Amino acid sequence: CASSSQGLGTDTQYF.

The V and J genes are TRBV6-2 or TRBV6-3 and TRBJ1-2; D remains ambiguous. Germline V CDR1 and CDR2: MNHEY, SVGEGT. This CDR3 comprises 13 residues. The germline V and J ends were trimmed by 2 bases and 2 bases, with 6 bases remaining between them. The CDR3 DNA reads as TGTGCCAGCAGTTACGGCTTCAACTATGGCTACACCTTC. Translated, it gives CASSYGFNYGYTF.

The V and J genes are TRBV2 and TRBJ1-6; D might be TRBD1 (6 bases). The germline V gene encodes CDR1 SNHLY and CDR2 FYNNEI. With 6 bases removed from V and 7 bases from J, the gap between germline ends came to 16 bases. The CDR3 is made up of 15 amino acids. Here the CDR3 reads CASRLLRTENSPLHF. The CDR3 region has the DNA TGTGCCAGCAGACTCCTTCGGACAGAAAATTCACCCCTCCACTTT. Based on the CDR3 plus reference TRBV2 and TRBJ1-6, the full variable domain is EPEVTQTPSHQVTQMGQEVILRCVPISNHLYFYWYRQILGQKVEFLVSFYNNEISEKSEIFDDQFSVERPDGSNFTLKIRSTKLEDSAMYFCASRLLRTENSPLHFGNGTRLTVT.

This clone was seen at least ten times. A much more abundant neighbour one base away suggests this may be a read error. The V and J genes are TRBV18 and TRBJ2-1; TRBD2 is a possible D gene (6 bases). The CDR3 extends over 13 amino acids. The germline gives CDR1 KGHSH, CDR2 LQKENI. CDR3 in amino acids: CASLPREEGLQFF. CDR3 DNA: TGTGCCAGCTTACCAAGGGAGGAGGGATTACAGTTCTTC.

This clone was detected a few times. The CDR3 protein is CATSDWGLASTGDADTQYF. The CDR3 DNA reads TGTGCCACCAGTGATTGGGGACTAGCTTCGACGGGCGATGCAGATACGCAGTATTTT. This chain links TRBV24-1 with TRBJ2-3, with 9 bases identical to TRBD2. The CDR3 contains 19 residues. The germline gives CDR1 KGHDR, CDR2 SFDVKD. V gave up 2 bases and J gave up 4 bases; unmatched junction bases: 15.

The table lists this clone with many counts. A much bigger clone sits one base away, suggesting this may be a read error. The chain uses TRBV6-5 and TRBJ2-7, with a possible D match to TRBD2 (6 bases). This CDR3 is built from 15 residues. Germline assignment: CDR1 MNHEY and CDR2 SVGAGI. The CDR3, as DNA: TGTGCCAGCAGTTTAGGCGGGGACGGTTCCTACGGGCAGTACTTC. Translation gives CASSLGGDGSYGQYF.

Sample share makes this clone medium-sized (0.01 to 0.1%). This chain links TRBV28 with TRBJ2-7, with D possibly matching TRBD2 (6 bases). The V gene's germline CDR1 is MDHEN and CDR2 SYDVKM. The ends were cut back, 2 bases at V and 2 bases at J, with 10 bases in the middle. The CDR3 has 14 residues. The CDR3 DNA reads as TGTGCCAGCAGTTTACTCGGGAGCCCCTACGAGCAGTACTTC. The encoded protein is CASSLLGSPYEQYF.

This chain joins TRBV9 and TRBJ2-1; TRBD2 is a possible D gene (5 bases). V lost 8 bases, J lost 6 bases, and 24 bases lay in between. Germline V lookup: CDR1 SGDLS, CDR2 YYNGEE. There are 16 residues in the CDR3. In nucleotides, the CDR3 is TGTGCCAGACCCGAATATAGCGTGCCTGGCCCCAATGAGCAGTTCTTC. It yields the protein CARPEYSVPGPNEQFF.

The chain joins TRBV4-3 to TRBJ2-7, with TRBD2 as a possible D gene (7 bases). In germline, CDR1 is LGHNA, CDR2 YSLEER. V dropped 0 bases and J dropped 5 bases, with 17 bases sitting between them. CDR3 size: 16 residues. DNA of the CDR3: TGCGCCAGCAGCCAAGAGTGGGGGCGGGAGTTCCACGAGCAGTACTTC. Translated, it gives CASSQEWGREFHEQYF.

V is TRBV6-1 and J is TRBJ1-6, with TRBD1 identical over 7 bases. The V segment lost 6 bases and the J segment 0 bases; nucleotides outside the gene matches: 5. The CDR3 contains 16 residues. Germline CDR1 is MNHNS and CDR2 is SASEGT. The CDR3, as DNA: TGTGCCAGCAGGAAGGACAGGAGCTCCTATAATTCACCCCTCCACTTT. Translation: CASRKDRSSYNSPLHF.

By proportion, this clone is medium-sized (0.01 to 0.1%). The chain has TRBV6-1 and TRBJ1-1, with D unclear. Trimming removed 8 bases at V and 3 bases at J, with 10 bases between. Germline V gene lookup returns CDR1 MNHNS and CDR2 SASEGT. The CDR3 contains 12 residues. For the CDR3, the DNA is TGTGCCAGCTCGCGGAGGGACACTGAAGCTTTCTTT. Protein sequence: CASSRRDTEAFF.

This clone counts as medium-sized (0.01 to 0.1%). This sample also contains other DNA sequences that code for the same CDR3. The chain uses TRBV27 and TRBJ2-7; D gene unclear. CDR1 is MNHEY, CDR2 SMNVEV, per germline (reference sequence). Trimming removed 2 bases from V and 9 bases from J, with 23 bases in between. This CDR3 is 16 amino acids long. The CDR3: CASSLSYRIDAKRQYF. The CDR3, as DNA: TGTGCCAGCAGTTTAAGCTATAGGATAGACGCCAAACGGCAGTACTTC.

By its share, this clone is medium-sized. V gene TRBV28 combines with J gene TRBJ2-2; D is unresolved. There are 12 residues in the CDR3. Germline assignment: CDR1 MDHEN and CDR2 SYDVKM. The germline V and J ends were trimmed by 7 bases and 7 bases, with 10 bases remaining between them. As DNA, the CDR3 is TGTGCCAGCACCCCCGGTAACGGGGAGCTGTTTTTT. It yields the protein CASTPGNGELFF.

This clone is medium-sized by share. The J gene is TRBJ2-1, the V gene TRBV10-2, with a possible D match to TRBD2 (5 bases). CDR3 length equals 14 residues. Trimming took off 2 bases at V and 1 base at J, with 6 bases between the two ends. CDR1 WSHSY and CDR2 SAAADI come from the germline V gene. The CDR3 coding sequence is TGCGCCAGCAGTGAGCGGGAATCCTACAATGAGCAGTTCTTC. Its translation: CASSERESYNEQFF.

This chain connects TRBV20-1 to TRBJ1-3; D gene uncertain. With 5 bases removed from V and 2 bases from J, the gap between germline ends came to 16 bases. This CDR3 contains 15 residues. Germline CDR1 is DFQATT and CDR2 is SNEGSKA (reference sequence). CDR3 residues: CSAVGLVAAGNTIYF. As DNA, the CDR3 is TGCAGTGCTGTTGGTCTCGTCGCGGCTGGAAACACCATATATTTT.

CDR3 residues: CASSSAGGYNEQFF. CDR3 sequence (DNA): TGCGCCAGCAGCTCGGCCGGGGGTTACAATGAGCAGTTCTTC. The rearrangement joins TRBV5-1 to TRBJ2-1; tentative D call: TRBD2 (6 bases). The germline V gene encodes CDR1 SGHRS and CDR2 YFSETQ. The CDR3 has 14 residues. Trimming removed 3 bases from V and 4 bases from J, with 11 bases in between.

The V call is TRBV11-1, the J call TRBJ2-7; a weak D match, TRBD2 (6 bases). The V gene's germline CDR1 is SGHAT and CDR2 FQDESV (reference sequence). V dropped 5 bases and J dropped 3 bases, with 20 bases sitting between them. This CDR3 contains 16 residues. The CDR3 DNA is TGTGCCAGCAGCCCATTGGACGGGGACTCGAACTACGAGCAGTACTTC. Its protein product is CASSPLDGDSNYEQYF.

The chain recombines TRBV5-1 with TRBJ2-3, with D tentatively TRBD1 or TRBD2 (5 bases each). The V gene's germline CDR1 is SGHRS and CDR2 YFSETQ. CDR3 length: 13 residues. Trimming took 4 bases from V and 8 from J, leaving 14 bases between them. The chain's CDR3 is CASSTRGKGTQYF. Written as DNA, the CDR3 is TGCGCCAGCAGCACCCGGGGCAAAGGTACGCAGTATTTT.